This record covers a single T cell receptor beta chain. TCRdb's table, derived via immunoSEQ multiplex PCR, lists solely in-frame clones and lacks some. The data contain about 140,000 clones, about 90% of them singletons. This sample was taken from a study of control samples from healthy donors and cancer patients. The source of this sequence is a man in his late teens or twenties in good health. The specimen was blood.

The CDR3 spells CASSLREGHTDTQYF. The DNA for the CDR3 is TGTGCCAGCAGTTTGAGGGAGGGCCACACAGATACGCAGTATTTT. The chain has TRBV6-2 or TRBV6-3 and TRBJ2-3, with 7 bases lining up with TRBD2. This CDR3 region has 15 residues. V lost 4 bases to trimming and J lost 2 bases; unmatched junction nucleotides: 6. CDR1 MNHEY and CDR2 SVGEGT come from the germline V gene.